This T cell receptor beta chain came from a study of blood T cell repertoires in COVID-19. About the study: There were acute and convalescent COVID-19 samples, and they came from the United States, Italy and Spain.

In Seattle, patients joined the study during active infection and were tracked longitudinally. The CDR3 is 16 residues long. V was cut by 0 bases and J by 0 bases, with 12 bases left in between. The germline CDR1 and CDR2 sequences are LNHDA and SQIVND (reference sequence). The table came from immunoSEQ multiplex PCR; TCRdb's copy has only in-frame clones and leaves some out. The repertoire holds about 230,000 clones, with 75% to 85% as singletons. The chain has TRBV19 and TRBJ2-7; D gene uncertain. The sample consisted of peripheral blood. This sequence was found in a woman aged 25 to 39 with COVID-19, enrolled during active disease. CDR3 coding DNA: TGTGCCAGTAGTATAGATCAGGCAGGTGGCTCCTACGAGCAGTACTTC. Translating gives CASSIDQAGGSYEQYF.